This TCR beta chain was sequenced for a study of cytomegalovirus exposure and HLA in healthy donors listed by TCRdb under 2017. Background for the entire study: According to an earlier analysis of 450 to 650 of the donors, some 180 million T cells yielded 95 million to 140 million unique TCR beta sequences and around 280 Gb of sequence data. Of the 300 to 500 genotyped donors, 70% to 90% were placed in the genetic ancestry cluster associated with self-reported Caucasian donors. The number of donors typed differed by locus, with about 629-630 for A, B, C, DRB1 and DQB1, roughly 550 for DQA1, about 610 for DPA1, and 472 for DPB1. The aim of the study was to test whether cataloging public T cell receptors could identify signatures of past pathogen exposure. The study combined high-throughput TCR immunosequencing, statistical association of individual TCRs with disease status, and machine learning to predict cytomegalovirus infection status. Every repertoire in the discovery cohort had been generated on one and the same sequencing platform. An earlier analysis of around 540 of the donors applied high-throughput TCR beta sequencing to assess whether each TCR beta V gene segment acted as functional or pseudogenic. An early release that covered more than 550 HLA-typed donors contained about 290 gigabases of sequencing data and roughly 84 million unique TCR sequences. HLA typing included class I and class II loci at four-digit resolution. Alongside the repertoire data, information on donor age, sex, ethnicity and CMV serostatus was compiled. Roughly five DR-DQ haplotypes were handled as single units for association and clustering because linkage in the cohort was strong. In addition to the first cohort of 650 to 800 subjects, a separate validation cohort of approximately 120 different subjects was used. In a later analysis, previously published TCR beta repertoires from hundreds of donors were re-analyzed and high-resolution HLA genotyping was added so that TCR occurrence patterns could be studied. A later genetic analysis used genome-wide SNP genotypes for about 55% of the 666 donors, treating that subset as a discovery cohort. Rather than drawing on any new phenotypic data, the later analysis identified candidate immune exposures from TCR beta sequences and the way those sequences occurred across donors. On average, roughly 240,000 unique TCR beta nucleotide sequences were sequenced per donor among a few hundred genotyped donors of the cohort, with roughly 18% of those sequences being non-productive. The study profiled the T cell repertoires of some 610 subjects by immunosequencing and related them to cytomegalovirus serostatus. What the authors observed across the whole study: When HLA alleles, especially DR and DQ, strongly co-occurred, TCR associations were difficult to assign to individual alleles. Cytomegalovirus status was reported to be diagnosed by the classifier with high specificity and sensitivity in both the original and validation cohorts. Across donors, most TCR sequences were observed very rarely, whereas some public TCRs were present in many individuals. An association between a missense DCLRE1C variant and V-gene and J-gene trimming of TCR beta chains was found in a later genetic analysis and replicated in an independent cohort. A later analysis found that TCR association rates varied across HLA loci, with DRB1 alleles showing the most associated TCRs and HLA-C alleles the fewest. Most CMV-associated TCR beta chains appeared to be HLA-restricted in a later analysis, and the HLA associations seemed to be driven largely by CMV exposure. The authors suggested that the approach could potentially be extended to other disease states and immunological phenotypes. The earlier analysis of 587 of the donors excluded seventeen rarely observed V segments, including chromosome 9 orphons, because counts were too low. A further reported finding was that TCR beta sequences accurately predicted the HLA-A and HLA-B alleles for most subjects in the first cohort. A group of highly shared sequence variants was considered likely to be a technical artifact of the sequencing pipeline. A later analysis associated about 17,000 TCR beta sequences with specific HLA alleles at a false discovery rate of 0.05. Some IMGT-functional V segments, including TRBV6-2 and TRBV6-3, could not be distinguished by the 87-base-pair reads and were therefore excluded. In the study, some 160 TCR beta chains were listed as associated with cytomegalovirus. This cohort had only TCR beta chains sequenced, and the lack of alpha or paired-chain data limited which features could be detected. Linkage disequilibrium might explain the correlated functional status among segregating V segments, but an unknown experimental factor could not be ruled out. CMV serostatus was the only immune exposure information available for the cohort. A later genetic analysis reported fewer N-insertions in productive TCRs among donors in an Asian-associated ancestry cluster than the roughly 700-donor mean. A later analysis found that HLA-associated TCR beta chains were more clonally expanded and had lower generation probabilities than equally common non-associated chains. Several of the top co-occurrence clusters appeared to be linked to parvovirus B19, influenza, CMV and Epstein-Barr virus, according to a later analysis. In an earlier analysis of more than 500 of the donors, most TCR beta V segments appeared in productive rearrangements about 90% or about 30% of the time, broadly matching IMGT annotations. In vitro tests confirmed that three of the cytomegalovirus-associated TCR beta chains recognize cytomegalovirus antigens. The presence/absence analyses assumed that sequencing depth was roughly uniform across donors, and that assumption may not be true. Because some donors lacked HLA typing at each locus, the association tests relied only on the typed subset.

About this clone: There is no known antigen for this receptor. Base qualities are not provided; no much larger clone lies one nucleotide away.

Trimming costs V 2 bases and J 6 bases, and their ends lie 15 bases apart. Counted from cysteine to phenylalanine, this CDR3 has 14 amino acids. Of all the DNA, just the CDR3 is kept, 42 bases in frame from base 1. Reading the germline V gene gives CDR1 SGHDT and CDR2 YYEEEE. The cohort was made up of around 720 healthy bone marrow donors. All cohort members were sampled while nominally healthy, although unrecorded immune exposures were likely present. The donor tested CMV seropositive, placing the donor among the 289 seropositive members of the cohort. Each donor provided a peripheral blood sample, and peripheral blood mononuclear cells were used for TCR beta sequencing. The Qiagen DNeasy Blood Extraction Kit was used to extract genomic DNA from the blood cell samples. The library was built by means of the immunoSEQ multiplex PCR assay. For the multiplex PCR, a mixture combining 60 forward primers for TCR Vbeta segments and 13 reverse primers for TCR Jbeta segments was used. A multiplex PCR assay on genomic DNA amplified the CDR3 region of rearranged TCR beta genes. The Illumina HiSeq System was used to sequence the amplified TCR beta libraries as 87-base-pair reads. The original methods were these. In a later analysis, about 80 million unique TCR beta chains were counted across the 690 or so repertoires, and roughly 11 million of these chains were shared by at least two donors. A nearest-neighbor algorithm error-corrected the raw reads and collapsed the reads into unique sequences, merging closely related sequences to remove PCR and sequencing errors. V, D and J gene segments were assigned by aligning CDR3 sequences to IMGT reference sequences. For a sequence to be retained, at least a six-nucleotide match to both a V gene segment and a J gene segment was required. Rearrangements were called productive when the CDR3 lacked stop codons and stayed in frame with V and J; all others were non-productive. CDR3 was defined according to IMGT convention as the region running from the second conserved V-encoded cysteine to the conserved J-encoded phenylalanine. The earlier analysis of a few hundred of the donors excluded any sequence lacking an unambiguous match to a single V gene segment. An earlier analysis of about 600 of the donors called V segments functional above 56.7% productive rearrangements and segregating when the between-donor standard deviation exceeded 5%. A statistical classification framework was built to diagnose cytomegalovirus status from the catalog of TCR beta chain sequences. In a later analysis, TCR nucleotide sequences were compared against IMGT/GENE-DB human TR gene sequences so that V and J genes could be assigned. In a later analysis, CDR3 sequences and most-parsimonious VDJ recombination scenarios were assigned using the TCRdist pipeline. A later analysis defined each TCR beta chain by its CDR3 amino acid sequence plus V-gene family, and excluded reads lacking a unique V-gene family. To address suspected cross-contamination and a sequencing artifact, a later analysis removed 550 to 750 highly shared, low-generation-probability nucleotide sequences. A later analysis calculated a clonal expansion index for each public chain from normalized within-repertoire ranks of inferred template counts. In a later analysis, generation probabilities were computed using a VDJ recombination model fitted to out-of-frame rearrangements, and the results were checked against IGoR. A later analysis scored TCR-TCR, TCR-HLA and TCR-CMV co-occurrence with hypergeometric tests, applying a repertoire-size bias correction to TCR pairs. False discovery rates were estimated in a later analysis by permuting HLA or CMV assignments 20 times. A later analysis grouped co-occurring TCRs with DBSCAN, adding TCRdist sequence similarity when clustering within HLA-allele-positive subsets. Co-occurrence clustering excluded repertoires with fewer than 30,000 or more than 120,000 public chains, plus five with anomalous nucleotide sharing. The table was pulled from immuneACCESS by TCRdb, which kept in-frame rearrangements only. Such tables lose some clones; where checked, under half of the loss comes from unresolved V genes, and the rest has no known cause. V, J and clone size reflect that table, while D and trimming were determined from the DNA. The sample has more than 85,000 clones on record, roughly 80% of them singletons. The leading ten clones occupy 6.5% to 9.5% of the sample.

The V and J genes are TRBV5-6 and TRBJ2-7; TRBD2 could be the D gene, as 6 bases match. This receptor was obtained from a woman between 40 and 55 years old in good health and CMV-seropositive. The sequenced material came from PBMCs. This receptor carries the CDR3 CASSFPTGGVEQYF. The bases read TGTGCCAGCAGCTTTCCTACAGGAGGGGTCGAGCAGTACTTC. The CDR3 plus the reference TRBV5-6 and TRBJ2-7 genes for the other parts give the full variable domain: DAGVTQSPTHLIKTRGQQVTLRCSPKSGHDTVSWYQQALGQGPQFIFQYYEEEERQRGNFPDRFSGHQFPNYSSELNVNALLLGDSALYLCASSFPTGGVEQYFGPGTRLTVT.